This TCR beta chain is drawn from a study of blood T cell repertoires in COVID-19. Background on the study: The origin of the acute and convalescent COVID-19 samples was the United States, Italy and Spain. PBMCs, B-cell-depleted T cells, or T cells provided the cDNA or gDNA that made up the material.

The CDR3 is made up of 14 amino acids. CDR1 and CDR2 (germline): PRHDT, FYEKMQ (reference sequence). Germline trimming cut 6 bases from V and 6 bases from J; bases unmatched to any gene: 7. As handled by the study authors: Amplified reference gene primers provided the basis for estimating nucleated cell counts. Profiled with immunoSEQ multiplex PCR; TCRdb holds only in-frame clones, not every one. The V and J calls and clone size are taken from that table; D and trimming were inferred from the DNA. This sample yields about 220,000 clones, of which 80% to 90% are seen a single time; 2.2% belongs to the top ten.

The source material was peripheral blood. V and J are TRBV13 and TRBJ2-1; 8 bases fit TRBD2. The sequence came from a man aged 25-45 years who had recovered from COVID-19. The CDR3 DNA follows: TGTGCCAGCAGACAACAGCGGGGGCTCAATGAGCAGTTCTTC. This encodes CASRQQRGLNEQFF.